This TCR beta chain emerged from a study of Tregs in tolerant kidney transplant recipients. CDR1 SQVTM and CDR2 ANQGSEA come from the germline V gene. The CDR3 is 12 residues long. Between the trimmed V and J ends, which lost 7 bases and 11 bases, there was a span of 17 bases. Libraries were prepared by immunoSEQ multiplex PCR; TCRdb keeps only in-frame clonotypes and omits some of them. The table has approximately 90,000 clones, more than 85% seen once; the top ten hold 1.5% to 2%. Mixed chimerism was transient after nonmyeloablative marrow transplants from related graft donors. The TCR comes from a human patient who received a combined kidney and bone marrow transplant. Some T cells may have originated in the graft donor. The chain recombines TRBV29-1 with TRBJ1-4; the D gene is possibly TRBD1 (6 bases). This material consisted of CD4+ T cells from blood (PBMCs), taken 12 months after the transplant. This CDR3 reads CSAKDSKGKLFF. The CDR3 DNA sequence: TGCAGCGCCAAGGACAGTAAGGGCAAACTGTTTTTT.